This T cell receptor beta chain is drawn from a study of T cell responses to AZD1222 COVID-19 vaccine. Study-wide points: Only a handful of AZD1222 recipients, several in all, had baseline seropositivity. Close to half of spike-specific TCRs reportedly recognize unmutated variant regions. Regions 160-218 and 743-854 held dominance among vaccine-associated CD4 TCRs, which spanned spike. Donors were largely white British and mainly female; clonal diversity was possibly underestimated.

Measured with immunoSEQ multiplex PCR; TCRdb has only the in-frame clones, and not every one. This sample carries about 130,000 clones, nearly 90% of them seen once, and the ten largest clones take 9.5%. V lost 7 bases and J lost 2, with 3 bases in between. The CDR3 extends over 11 amino acids. Germline V gene data show CDR1 as SNHLY and CDR2 as FYNNEI. Details on this clone: Its target is unknown.

This TCR derives from an adult who received the AZD1222 COVID-19 vaccine. The chain uses TRBV2 and TRBJ2-1; D is uncertain. Here the sequenced sample was peripheral blood, taken 28 days after the second AZD1222 dose. CDR3 nucleotide sequence: TGTGCCAGCAACCCCTACAATGAGCAGTTCTTC. Its protein product is CASNPYNEQFF.